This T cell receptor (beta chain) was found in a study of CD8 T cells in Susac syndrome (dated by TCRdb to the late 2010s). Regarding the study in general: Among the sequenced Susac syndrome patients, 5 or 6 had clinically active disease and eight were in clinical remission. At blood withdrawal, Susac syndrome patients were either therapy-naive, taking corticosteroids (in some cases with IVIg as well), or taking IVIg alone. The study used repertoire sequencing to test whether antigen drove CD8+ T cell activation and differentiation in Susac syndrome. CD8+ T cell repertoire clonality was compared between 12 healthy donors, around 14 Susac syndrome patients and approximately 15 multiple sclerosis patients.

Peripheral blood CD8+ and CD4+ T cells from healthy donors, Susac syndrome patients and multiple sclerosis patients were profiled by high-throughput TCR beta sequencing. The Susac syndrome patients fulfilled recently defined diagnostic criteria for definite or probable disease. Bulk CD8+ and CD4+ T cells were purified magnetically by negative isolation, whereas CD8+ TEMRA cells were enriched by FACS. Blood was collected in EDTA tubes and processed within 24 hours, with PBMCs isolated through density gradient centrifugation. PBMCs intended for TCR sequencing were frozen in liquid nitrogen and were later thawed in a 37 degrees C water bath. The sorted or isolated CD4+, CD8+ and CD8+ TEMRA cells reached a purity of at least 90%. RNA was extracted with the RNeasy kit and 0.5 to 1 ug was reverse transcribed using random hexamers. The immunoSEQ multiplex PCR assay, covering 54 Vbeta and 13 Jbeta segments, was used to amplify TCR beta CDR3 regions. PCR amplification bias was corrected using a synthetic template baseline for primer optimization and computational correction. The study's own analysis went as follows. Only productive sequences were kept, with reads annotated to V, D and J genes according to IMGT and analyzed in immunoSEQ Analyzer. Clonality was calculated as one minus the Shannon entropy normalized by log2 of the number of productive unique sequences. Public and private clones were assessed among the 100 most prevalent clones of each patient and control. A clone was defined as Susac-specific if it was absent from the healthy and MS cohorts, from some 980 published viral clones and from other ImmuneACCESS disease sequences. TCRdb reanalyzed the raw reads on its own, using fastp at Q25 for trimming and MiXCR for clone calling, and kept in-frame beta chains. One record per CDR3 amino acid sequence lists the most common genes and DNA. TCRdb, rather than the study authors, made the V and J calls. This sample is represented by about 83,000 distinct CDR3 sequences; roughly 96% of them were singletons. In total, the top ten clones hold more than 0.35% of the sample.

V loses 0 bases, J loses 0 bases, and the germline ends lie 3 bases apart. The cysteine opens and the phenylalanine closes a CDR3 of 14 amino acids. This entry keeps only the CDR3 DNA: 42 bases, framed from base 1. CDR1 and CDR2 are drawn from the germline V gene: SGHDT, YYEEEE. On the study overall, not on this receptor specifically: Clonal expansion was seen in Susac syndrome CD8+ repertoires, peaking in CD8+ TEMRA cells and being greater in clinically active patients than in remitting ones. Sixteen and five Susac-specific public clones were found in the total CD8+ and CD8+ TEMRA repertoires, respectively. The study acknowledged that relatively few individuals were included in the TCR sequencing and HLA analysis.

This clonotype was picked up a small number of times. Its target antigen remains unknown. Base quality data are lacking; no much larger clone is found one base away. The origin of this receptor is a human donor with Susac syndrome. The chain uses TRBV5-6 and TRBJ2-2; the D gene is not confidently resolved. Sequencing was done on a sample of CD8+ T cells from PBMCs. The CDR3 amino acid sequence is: CASSLGPNTGELFF. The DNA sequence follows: TGTGCCAGCAGCTTGGGACCGAACACCGGGGAGCTGTTTTTT.